The 9 T cell receptor beta chains presented below share a single source sample, sequenced in a study of blood T cell repertoires in COVID-19 (dated by TCRdb to 2020 to 2021). Library preparation used the immunoSEQ multiplex PCR assay. Imported from immuneACCESS, the table was reduced by TCRdb to in-frame sequences with V and J called. These copies leave out some clones; in studies compared against another copy, an unresolved V gene accounts for under half, and the cause of the remainder is not known. Within this sample are almost 70,000 clones, with 80% to 90% of them counted one time only. The ten largest clones add up to about 4.9% of the sample. The sample consisted of peripheral blood. All receptors come from a woman aged 45-65 years with active COVID-19.

The chain combines TRBV27 with TRBJ2-2; TRBD1 matches at 8 bases. Germline CDR1 is MNHEY and CDR2 is SMNVEV (reference sequence). This CDR3 is built from 14 residues. The J segment lost 4 bases and the V segment lost 11 bases, leaving 9 bases of the junction unmatched. The CDR3 DNA is TGTGCCTCGACAGGGGTTCTGAGCACCGGGGAGCTGTTTTTT. Amino acids: CASTGVLSTGELFF.

The genes are TRBV3-1 (or the pseudogene TRBV3-2) and TRBJ2-3; 10 bases fit TRBD2. V gave up 0 bases and J gave up 3 bases; unmatched junction bases: 9. The length of the CDR3 is 18 residues. CDR1 is LGHDT and CDR2 is YNNKEL in the germline V gene (reference sequence). CDR3 sequence: CASSQDYTSGMGTDTQYF. CDR3 coding DNA: TGTGCCAGCAGCCAAGATTACACTAGCGGGATGGGGACAGATACGCAGTATTTT.

This rearrangement joins TRBV7-3 to TRBJ2-3; 10 bases align to TRBD1. The CDR3 extends over 18 amino acids. The V gene end was trimmed by 1 base and the J gene end by 8 bases; junction bases not matched to a gene: 15. The germline gives CDR1 SGHTA, CDR2 FQGTGA. CDR3 in DNA: TGTGCCAGCAGCTTAATGCCCCAGACAGGGGGCTTTGCTGGTACGCAGTATTTT. Its protein is CASSLMPQTGGFAGTQYF.

The DNA for the CDR3 is TGCAGCGCCACCCTTAATAGCGGGAAAGCAGATACGCAGTATTTT. Protein sequence: CSATLNSGKADTQYF. The V gene is TRBV29-1, the J gene TRBJ2-3, with 8 positions matching TRBD2. Germline V gene sequence: CDR1 SQVTM, CDR2 ANQGSEA. The CDR3 runs 15 residues. V was clipped by 7 bases and J by 4 bases; unmatched bases: 13.

V and J are TRBV7-3 and TRBJ2-2; TRBD2 matches 7 bases. Germline lookup yields CDR1 SGHTA and CDR2 FQGTGA. The CDR3 is 13 amino acids. Losses at the gene ends were 4 bases for V and 7 bases for J; bases not matched to a gene: 3. The DNA of the CDR3 is TGTGCCAGCAGCTCCCCTAGCGGCGGGGAGCTGTTTTTT. This gives the protein CASSSPSGGELFF.

The V gene is TRBV4-2, the J gene TRBJ1-6, with 11 bases fitting TRBD1. The V and J ends lost 4 bases and 10 bases, in that order; junction bases with no gene match: 9. The V gene's germline CDR1 is LGHNA and CDR2 YNFKEQ. CDR3 length: 16 residues. For the CDR3, the DNA is TGTGCCAGCAGCCCCGAACAGGACAGGGGGCGATCACCCCTCCACTTT. Translation gives CASSPEQDRGRSPLHF.

The gene calls are TRBV7-9 and TRBJ2-2; D may be TRBD1 (6 bases). Germline CDR1 is SEHNR and CDR2 is FQNEAQ (reference sequence). V lost 5 bases and J lost 4, with 20 bases in between. This CDR3 is 17 amino acids long. The CDR3 is CASSPRPRGAVTGELFF. The CDR3 DNA reads TGTGCCAGCAGCCCCCGCCCCAGGGGCGCTGTCACCGGGGAGCTGTTTTTT.

This sequence joins TRBV6-5 and TRBJ2-5, with a tentative D call TRBD1 (6 bases). CDR3 length: 15 amino acids. Trimming pared 6 bases from V and 0 bases from J, leaving 14 bases between. Germline loops: CDR1 MNHEY, CDR2 SVGAGI. For the CDR3, the DNA is TGTGCCAGCAGCACTACTCAGGGGCACCAAGAGACCCAGTACTTC. Translated, it gives CASSTTQGHQETQYF.

V usage is TRBV5-1 and J usage is TRBJ2-1; possibly TRBD2 for D (6 bases). The V end lost 6 bases, the J end lost 9 bases, and 16 bases lay between the germline ends. CDR3 length equals 13 residues. The germline gives CDR1 SGHRS, CDR2 YFSETQ. CDR3: CASIGGSRSEQFF. Written as DNA, the CDR3 is TGCGCCAGCATAGGAGGGAGTCGTAGTGAGCAGTTCTTC.